One sample yielded the 31 T cell receptor beta chains listed below, sequenced in a study of T cell responses to AZD1222 COVID-19 vaccine listed by TCRdb under 2021. The library was produced with the immunoSEQ multiplex PCR assay. TCRdb provides this immuneACCESS table in a form limited to in-frame rearrangements. Some clones are lacking; in checked studies, under half of them reflect an unresolved V gene, and why the rest are absent is not known. The sample table contains about 120,000 clones; only one count was recorded for approximately 90% of them. About 2.4% of the sample is taken by the ten largest. Per the publication, the time point label means: baseline before first vaccination. This material consisted of peripheral blood, taken on day 0 of AZD1222 vaccination. All receptors derive from an adult in good health.

The chain recombines TRBV5-8 with TRBJ1-1, with D tentatively TRBD1 (5 bases). V lost 2 bases, J lost 5 bases, and 13 bases lay in between. Germline lookup yields CDR1 SGHTS and CDR2 YDEGEE. This CDR3 has 14 amino acids. In DNA, the CDR3 is TGTGCCAGCAGCTTTAGGGGTAGGGATACTGAAGCTTTCTTT. Translating it yields CASSFRGRDTEAFF.

This chain connects TRBV3-1 (or the pseudogene TRBV3-2) to TRBJ1-5; D gene uncertain. CDR1 and CDR2 (germline): LGHDT, YNNKEL (reference sequence). The germline V and J ends were trimmed by 3 bases and 9 bases, with 9 bases remaining between them. This CDR3 is built from 12 residues. The CDR3 loop reads CASSHQGMPQHF. The CDR3 DNA reads as TGTGCCAGCAGCCATCAAGGGATGCCCCAGCATTTT.

The chain is built from TRBV3-1 (or the pseudogene TRBV3-2) and TRBJ2-7, with TRBD2 matching over 12 bases. Germline V gene data show CDR1 as LGHDT and CDR2 as YNNKEL (reference sequence). The CDR3 extends over 16 amino acids. The junction had 4 bases not matched to a gene; V was cut back by 0 bases and J by 4 bases. DNA for the CDR3: TGTGCCAGCAGCCAAGATGGACTAGCGGGGACTTACGAGCAGTACTTC. Translating gives CASSQDGLAGTYEQYF.

The chain links TRBV11-2 to TRBJ1-6; 8 nucleotides match TRBD1. Per the germline V gene, CDR1 is SGHAT and CDR2 is FQNNGV. V was clipped by 1 base and J by 4 bases; unmatched bases: 3. This CDR3 is 16 amino acids long. The CDR3 protein is CASSLGTGPYNSPLHF. The CDR3 nucleotides are TGTGCCAGCAGCTTAGGGACAGGGCCGTATAATTCACCCCTCCACTTT.

The chain employs TRBV3-1 (or the pseudogene TRBV3-2) and TRBJ2-7; 11 bases align to TRBD2. From germline, CDR1 is LGHDT and CDR2 YNNKEL (reference sequence). This CDR3 spans 16 amino acids. V dropped 2 bases and J dropped 3; count of bases not matched to a gene: 6. DNA for the CDR3: TGTGCCAGCAGCCAACTACTAGCGGGAGACCTCTACGAGCAGTACTTC. It translates to CASSQLLAGDLYEQYF.

J is TRBJ1-1 and V is TRBV9; D not certain. Trimming shortened V by 3 bases and J by 4 bases, and 10 bases separated the two germline ends. Germline lookup yields CDR1 SGDLS and CDR2 YYNGEE. The CDR3 totals 13 residues. CDR3 sequence reads: CASSALDGTEAFF. The CDR3 nucleotides are TGTGCCAGCAGCGCGTTAGACGGCACTGAAGCTTTCTTT. Full variable domain (missing parts from reference TRBV9 and TRBJ1-1): DSGVTQTPKHLITATGQRVTLRCSPRSGDLSVYWYQQSLDQGLQFLIQYYNGEERAKGNILERFSAQQFPDLHSELNLSSLELGDSALYFCASSALDGTEAFFGQGTRLTVV.

The chain combines TRBV19 with TRBJ2-1; TRBD2 matches at 8 bases. The junction had 4 bases not matched to a gene; V was cut back by 6 bases and J by 3 bases. The CDR3 sequence is 14 residues long. Per the germline V gene, CDR1 is LNHDA and CDR2 is SQIVND (reference sequence). The CDR3 DNA sequence: TGTGCCAGTAGCGGGGGGGAGCGCTACAATGAGCAGTTCTTC. Translation gives CASSGGERYNEQFF.

This chain joins TRBV28 and TRBJ2-1, with TRBD2 matching 9 bases. The ends lost 5 bases at V and 10 bases at J; junction bases unmatched: 6. This CDR3 spans 13 amino acids. CDR1 is MDHEN, CDR2 SYDVKM, per germline. CDR3 region: CASSSGGPREQFF. CDR3 nucleotides: TGTGCCAGCAGTAGCGGGGGGCCCCGGGAGCAGTTCTTC.

This chain uses TRBV18 with TRBJ2-3, with D maybe TRBD2 (6 bases). CDR1 KGHSH and CDR2 LQKENI come from the germline V gene. The CDR3 is 16 residues long. Trimming cost V 2 bases and J 3 bases, with 15 bases left between them. The CDR3: CASSPGSGVRTDTQYF. The CDR3 DNA sequence: TGTGCCAGCTCACCAGGATCGGGAGTAAGGACAGATACGCAGTATTTT.

The rearrangement joins TRBV6-5 to TRBJ1-1; a weak D match, TRBD1 (6 bases). Trimming removed 6 bases at V and 5 bases at J, with 16 bases between. Germline CDR1 and CDR2: MNHEY and SVGAGI. This CDR3 is built from 14 residues. CDR3 DNA sequence: TGTGCCAGCAGCCTTTCAGGGGTTGGGACTGAAGCTTTCTTT. Protein sequence: CASSLSGVGTEAFF.

This clone was detected once. The chain couples TRBV7-9 to TRBJ2-3; 13 bases align to TRBD2. V was pared by 4 bases and J by 6 bases, with 4 bases of the junction left unmatched. The CDR3 has 15 amino acids. Germline V gene lookup returns CDR1 SEHNR and CDR2 FQNEAQ (reference sequence). CDR3 coding DNA: TGTGCCAGCAGCTGGGGGACTAGCGGGATGGATACGCAGTATTTT. Translation gives CASSWGTSGMDTQYF.

This chain uses TRBV6-6 with TRBJ2-5; 8 bases align to TRBD2. Germline loops: CDR1 MNHNY, CDR2 SVGAGI (reference sequence). V was pared by 2 bases and J by 5 bases, with 7 bases of the junction left unmatched. There are 15 residues in the CDR3. As DNA, the CDR3 is TGTGCCAGCAGTTACCCGGCGGGGGGCGGGGAGACCCAGTACTTC. Its protein is CASSYPAGGGETQYF.

This clone was recorded a few times. The chain recombines TRBV19 with TRBJ1-2; TRBD1 aligns across 7 bases. The CDR3 runs 14 residues. The germline V gene has CDR1 LNHDA and CDR2 SQIVND (reference sequence). The trim removed 7 bases at V and 4 bases at J, leaving 9 bases unmatched. The CDR3 DNA is TGTGCCAGTACCCGACCGGGGACAGCCTATGGCTACACCTTC. Its translation: CASTRPGTAYGYTF.

The chain links TRBV29-1 to TRBJ2-7; possibly TRBD1 for D (5 bases). CDR1 is SQVTM, CDR2 ANQGSEA, per germline. V gave up 7 bases and J gave up 0 bases, with 10 bases separating them. The CDR3 loop spans 12 amino acids. CDR3 amino acids: CSGGRDSYEQYF. CDR3 in DNA: TGCAGCGGAGGCAGGGACTCCTACGAGCAGTACTTC.

V is TRBV19 and J is TRBJ1-2; 10 nucleotides line up with TRBD1. After removal of 7 bases from V and 7 bases from J, the junction contained 12 bases not matched to a gene. Germline V gene lookup returns CDR1 LNHDA and CDR2 SQIVND (reference sequence). This CDR3 region has 15 residues. As DNA, the CDR3 is TGTGCCAGTACCACGGGGACAGGGGTTGGGAGTGGCTACACCTTC. As protein: CASTTGTGVGSGYTF. The full variable domain, its missing parts supplied by reference TRBV19 and TRBJ1-2, is DGGITQSPKYLFRKEGQNVTLSCEQNLNHDAMYWYRQDPGQGLRLIYYSQIVNDFQKGDIAEGYSVSREKKESFPLTVTSAQKNPTAFYLCASTTGTGVGSGYTFGSGTRLTVV.

This rearrangement joins TRBV30 to TRBJ1-5; no definite D call. The germline gives CDR1 GTSNPN, CDR2 SVGIG (reference sequence). There are 14 residues in the CDR3. Between the trimmed V and J ends, which lost 3 bases and 5 bases, there was a span of 14 bases. The CDR3 loop is CAWRIKGNDQPQHF. CDR3 nucleotides: TGTGCCTGGAGGATCAAGGGCAACGATCAGCCCCAGCATTTT.

V and J are TRBV5-1 and TRBJ1-2, with D uncertain. The V gene's germline CDR1 is SGHRS and CDR2 YFSETQ. This CDR3 has 14 amino acids. Between the trimmed V and J ends, which lost 0 bases and 4 bases, there was a span of 10 bases. The CDR3 DNA sequence: TGCGCCAGCAGCTTGGCCTCGGAAGTCTATGGCTACACCTTC. Translated: CASSLASEVYGYTF. The variable domain in full, completed from reference TRBV5-1 and TRBJ1-2, reads KAGVTQTPRYLIKTRGQQVTLSCSPISGHRSVSWYQQTPGQGLQFLFEYFSETQRNKGNFPGRFSGRQFSNSRSEMNVSTLELGDSALYLCASSLASEVYGYTFGSGTRLTVV.

The chain uses TRBV5-1 and TRBJ2-1; the D gene is possibly TRBD2 (6 bases). This CDR3 comprises 16 residues. Germline values: CDR1 SGHRS, CDR2 YFSETQ. The ends were cut back, 0 bases at V and 2 bases at J, with 12 bases in the middle. The CDR3 bases are TGCGCCAGCAGCTTGGTGGCTAGCGCGACCTACAATGAGCAGTTCTTC. It is translated as CASSLVASATYNEQFF.

The genes are TRBV6-5 and TRBJ2-3, with 7 bases fitting TRBD2. CDR1 and CDR2 (germline): MNHEY, SVGAGI. This CDR3 spans 15 amino acids. The V and J ends lost 4 bases and 0 bases, in that order; junction bases with no gene match: 4. The DNA of the CDR3 is TGTGCCAGCAGTTCCGGGACTACTAGCACAGATACGCAGTATTTT. It specifies CASSSGTTSTDTQYF.

This clone was recorded only once. The rearrangement joins TRBV6-5 to TRBJ1-6, with a possible D match to TRBD1 (6 bases). Germline CDR1 and CDR2: MNHEY and SVGAGI. CDR3 length: 14 residues. V lost 6 bases to trimming and J lost 5 bases, with 11 bases between them. The CDR3 protein is CASSRGQNNSPLHF. CDR3 coding DNA: TGTGCCAGCAGCCGAGGACAGAATAATTCACCCCTCCACTTT.

The count of this clone is one. The gene calls are TRBV6-6 and TRBJ2-3; 9 bases line up with TRBD1. CDR1 is MNHNY and CDR2 is SVGAGI in the germline V gene (reference sequence). The J segment lost 0 bases and the V segment lost 6 bases, leaving 7 bases of the junction unmatched. There are 16 residues in the CDR3. The chain's CDR3 is CASSPTGGPSTDTQYF. The CDR3, as DNA: TGTGCCAGCAGCCCAACAGGGGGCCCTAGCACAGATACGCAGTATTTT.

This clone was found a few times. The chain carries TRBV7-8 and TRBJ2-7, with TRBD2 matching 12 bases. CDR1 and CDR2 from the germline V gene are SGHVS and FQNEAQ. The CDR3 is 14 residues long. Trimming at V came to 5 bases and at J to 6 bases, leaving 5 bases not matched to a gene. In DNA, the CDR3 is TGTGCCAGCAGCACCGGGACTAGCGGGCTCGAGCAGTACTTC. Protein product: CASSTGTSGLEQYF.

The V gene is TRBV28, the J gene TRBJ2-2; 11 bases line up with TRBD2. The CDR3 is 18 residues long. Germline lookup yields CDR1 MDHEN and CDR2 SYDVKM. V was pared by 5 bases and J by 5 bases, with 13 bases of the junction left unmatched. For the CDR3, the DNA is TGTGCCAGCAGTGTCACTAAGTTACGGACTAGCGGGACCGGGGAGCTGTTTTTT. Protein product: CASSVTKLRTSGTGELFF.

The V and J genes are TRBV6-5 and TRBJ2-7; no clear D gene. V was cut by 4 bases and J by 3 bases, with 4 bases left in between. Germline-derived CDR1 and CDR2 are MNHEY and SVGAGI. This CDR3 contains 11 residues. The CDR3 DNA follows: TGTGCCAGCAGTTCCTACTACGAGCAGTACTTC. Its translation: CASSSYYEQYF.

The chain combines TRBV3-1 (or the pseudogene TRBV3-2) with TRBJ1-5, with a weak D call TRBD1 (6 bases). The CDR3 is 14 amino acids. Germline V lookup: CDR1 LGHDT, CDR2 YNNKEL (reference sequence). Trimming took off 3 bases at V and 6 bases at J, with 12 bases between the two ends. The CDR3 DNA reads as TGTGCCAGCAGCCAGGAGGGGGATGGTCAGCCCCAGCATTTT. Its translation: CASSQEGDGQPQHF.

This clone was seen a few times. This chain uses TRBV5-6 with TRBJ2-2, with 7 bases identical to TRBD2. The germline V gene has CDR1 SGHDT and CDR2 YYEEEE. J was trimmed by 4 bases and V by 1 base; bases with no gene match: 4. There are 15 residues in the CDR3. In DNA, the CDR3 is TGTGCCAGCAGCTTGCGGGAGGTGGGCACCGGGGAGCTGTTTTTT. Its translation is CASSLREVGTGELFF. Using reference TRBV5-6 and TRBJ2-2 for the parts outside the CDR3, the full variable domain is DAGVTQSPTHLIKTRGQQVTLRCSPKSGHDTVSWYQQALGQGPQFIFQYYEEEERQRGNFPDRFSGHQFPNYSSELNVNALLLGDSALYLCASSLREVGTGELFFGEGSRLTVL.

The genes are TRBV9 and TRBJ1-3, with TRBD1 matching 9 bases. CDR3 length: 15 residues. Germline CDR1 and CDR2: SGDLS and YYNGEE. The V and J ends lost 3 bases and 5 bases, in that order; junction bases with no gene match: 6. CDR3: CASSGTGTGRNTIYF. In DNA, the CDR3 is TGTGCCAGCAGCGGTACCGGGACAGGGAGAAACACCATATATTTT.

The rearrangement links TRBV4-2 to TRBJ1-1, with D unclear. The CDR3 is 13 amino acids. With 3 bases removed from V and 4 bases from J, the gap between germline ends came to 9 bases. The germline V gene encodes CDR1 LGHNA and CDR2 YNFKEQ. This chain's CDR3 is CASSQPKATEAFF. The CDR3 region has the DNA TGTGCCAGCAGCCAGCCCAAAGCCACTGAAGCTTTCTTT.

V and J are TRBV27 and TRBJ2-1; unclear D gene. Germline-derived CDR1 and CDR2 are MNHEY and SMNVEV (reference sequence). The CDR3 is 16 residues long. Deletions cut 2 bases from V and 1 base from J, with 12 bases between. The CDR3 is CASSLRAVMSYNEQFF. The CDR3 nucleotides are TGTGCCAGCAGTTTACGCGCCGTCATGTCCTACAATGAGCAGTTCTTC.

The J gene is TRBJ2-7, the V gene TRBV6-5; D is possibly TRBD2 (6 bases). Germline V CDR1 and CDR2: MNHEY, SVGAGI. The CDR3 has 14 amino acids. Between the trimmed V and J ends, which lost 5 bases and 4 bases, there was a span of 15 bases. The CDR3 DNA reads as TGTGCCAGCAGTCCTGCCGGGGGTAGGTACGAGCAGTACTTC. Encoded protein: CASSPAGGRYEQYF.

The rearrangement links TRBV5-6 to TRBJ1-2; D not certain. This CDR3 has 14 residues. Trimming removed 0 bases from V and 2 bases from J, with 8 bases in between. CDR1 SGHDT and CDR2 YYEEEE come from the germline V gene. CDR3 sequence reads: CASSLGQENYGYTF. DNA for the CDR3: TGTGCCAGCAGCTTGGGGCAGGAAAACTATGGCTACACCTTC.